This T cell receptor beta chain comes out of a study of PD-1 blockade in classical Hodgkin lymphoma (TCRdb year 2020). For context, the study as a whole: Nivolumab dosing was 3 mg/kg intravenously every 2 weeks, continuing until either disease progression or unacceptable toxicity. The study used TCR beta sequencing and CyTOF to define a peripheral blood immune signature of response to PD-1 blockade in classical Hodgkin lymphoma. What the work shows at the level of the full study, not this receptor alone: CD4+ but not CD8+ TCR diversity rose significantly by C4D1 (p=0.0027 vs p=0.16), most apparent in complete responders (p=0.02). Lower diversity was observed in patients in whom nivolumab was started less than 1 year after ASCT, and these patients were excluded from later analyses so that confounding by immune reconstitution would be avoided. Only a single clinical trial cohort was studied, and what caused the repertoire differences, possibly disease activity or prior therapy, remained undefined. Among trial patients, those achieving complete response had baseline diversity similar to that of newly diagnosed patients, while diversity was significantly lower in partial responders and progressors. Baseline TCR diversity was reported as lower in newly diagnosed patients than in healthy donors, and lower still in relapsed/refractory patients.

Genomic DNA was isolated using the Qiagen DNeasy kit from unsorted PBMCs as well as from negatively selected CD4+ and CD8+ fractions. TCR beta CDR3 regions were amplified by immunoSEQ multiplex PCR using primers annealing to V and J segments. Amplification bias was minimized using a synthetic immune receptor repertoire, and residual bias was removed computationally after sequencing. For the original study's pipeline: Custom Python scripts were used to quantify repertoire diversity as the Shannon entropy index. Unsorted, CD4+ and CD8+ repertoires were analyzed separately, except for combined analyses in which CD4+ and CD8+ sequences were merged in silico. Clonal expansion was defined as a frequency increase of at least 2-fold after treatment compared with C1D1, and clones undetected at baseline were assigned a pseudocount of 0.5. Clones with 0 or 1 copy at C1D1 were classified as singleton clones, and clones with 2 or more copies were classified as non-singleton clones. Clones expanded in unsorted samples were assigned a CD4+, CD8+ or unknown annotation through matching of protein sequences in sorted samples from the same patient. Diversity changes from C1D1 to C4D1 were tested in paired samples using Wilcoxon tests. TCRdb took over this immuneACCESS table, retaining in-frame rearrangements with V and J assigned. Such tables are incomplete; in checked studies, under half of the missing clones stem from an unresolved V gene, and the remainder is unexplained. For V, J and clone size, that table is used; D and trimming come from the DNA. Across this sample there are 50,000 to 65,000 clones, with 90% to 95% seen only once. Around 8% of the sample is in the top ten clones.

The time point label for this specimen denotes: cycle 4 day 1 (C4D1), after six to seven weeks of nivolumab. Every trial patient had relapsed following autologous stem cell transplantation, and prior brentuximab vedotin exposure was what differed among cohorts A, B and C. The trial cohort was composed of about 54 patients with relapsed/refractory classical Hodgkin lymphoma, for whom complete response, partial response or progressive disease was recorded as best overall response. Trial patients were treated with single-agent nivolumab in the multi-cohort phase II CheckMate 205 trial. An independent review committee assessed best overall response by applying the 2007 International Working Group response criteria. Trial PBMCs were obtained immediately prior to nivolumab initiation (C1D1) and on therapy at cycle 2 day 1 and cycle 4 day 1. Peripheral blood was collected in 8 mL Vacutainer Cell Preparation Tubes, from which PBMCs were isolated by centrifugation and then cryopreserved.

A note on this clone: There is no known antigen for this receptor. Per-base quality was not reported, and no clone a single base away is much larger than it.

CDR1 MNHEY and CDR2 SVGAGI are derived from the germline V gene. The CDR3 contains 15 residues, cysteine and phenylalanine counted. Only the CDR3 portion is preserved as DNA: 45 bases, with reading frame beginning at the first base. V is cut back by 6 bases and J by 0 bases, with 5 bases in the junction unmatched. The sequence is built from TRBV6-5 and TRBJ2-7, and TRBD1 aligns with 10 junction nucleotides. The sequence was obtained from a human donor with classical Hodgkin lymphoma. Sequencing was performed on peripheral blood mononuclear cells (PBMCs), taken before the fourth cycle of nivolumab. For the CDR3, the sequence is CASSRGQGSSYEQYF. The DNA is TGTGCCAGCAGCCGGGGACAGGGGAGCTCCTACGAGCAGTACTTC.